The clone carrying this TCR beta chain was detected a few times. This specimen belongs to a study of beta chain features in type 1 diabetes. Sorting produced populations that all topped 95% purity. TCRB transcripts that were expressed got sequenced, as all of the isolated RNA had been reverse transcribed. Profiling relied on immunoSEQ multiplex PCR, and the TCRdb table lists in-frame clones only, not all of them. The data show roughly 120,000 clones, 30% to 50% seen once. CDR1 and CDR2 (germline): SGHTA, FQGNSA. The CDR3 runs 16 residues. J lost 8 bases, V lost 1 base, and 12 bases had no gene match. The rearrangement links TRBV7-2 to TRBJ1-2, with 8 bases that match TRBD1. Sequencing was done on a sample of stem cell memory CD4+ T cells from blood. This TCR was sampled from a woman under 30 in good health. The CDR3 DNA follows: TGTGCCAGCAGCTTAGGGAGCAGGGGGCCCGCTGGGGGCTACACCTTC. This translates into CASSLGSRGPAGGYTF.